The 26 T cell receptor beta chains presented below share a single source sample, sequenced in a study of patients and donors after allogeneic stem cell transplantation. One entry per CDR3 protein, called by TCRdb with MiXCR from the RT-PCR reads. The sample holds about a million distinct CDR3 sequences, 18% seen once. Sequencing was done on a sample of blood, either unsorted or a sorted T cell fraction (not recorded which). These receptors came from a human donor who was either an allogeneic HSCT recipient or a stem cell or donor lymphocyte infusion donor (not recorded which). It is not recorded whose cells these are; they may come from a transplant donor.

This clonotype came up a few times. J is TRBJ2-1 and V is TRBV20-1; TRBD1 is a possible D gene (5 bases). The V and J ends lost 2 bases and 6 bases respectively, with 14 bases between them. The length of the CDR3 is 14 residues. CDR1 is DFQATT and CDR2 is SNEGSKA in the germline V gene (reference sequence). CDR3 bases: TGCAGTGCTAGATCAGGGTCTATCGGCAATGAGCAGTTCTTC. It is translated as CSARSGSIGNEQFF.

This clonotype was seen more than once but under ten times. The rearrangement links TRBV12-3 or TRBV12-4 to TRBJ1-2; D gene uncertain. The CDR3 covers 14 residues. Trimming removed 3 bases at V and 0 bases at J, with 8 bases between. CDR3 sequence (DNA): TGTGCCAGCAGTTTGGACGAGACTAACTATGGCTACACCTTC. Translating gives CASSLDETNYGYTF.

V gene TRBV7-2 combines with J gene TRBJ1-5; perhaps TRBD1 as D (5 bases). The CDR3 loop spans 16 amino acids. V was trimmed by 3 bases and J by 1 base, leaving 13 bases between them. Germline V lookup: CDR1 SGHTA, CDR2 FQGNSA. The CDR3 loop is CASSFGGGTSNQPQHF. The CDR3 bases are TGTGCCAGCAGCTTCGGAGGAGGGACCAGCAATCAGCCCCAGCATTTT.

The chain employs TRBV6-2 or TRBV6-3 and TRBJ2-5, with D unresolved. The CDR3 runs to 14 residues. Germline lookup yields CDR1 MNHEY and CDR2 SVGEGT. Trimming took 6 bases from V and 2 from J, leaving 13 bases between them. CDR3 sequence (DNA): TGTGCCAGCAGCCCCCAGGCGGCTCAAGAGACCCAGTACTTC. Its translation: CASSPQAAQETQYF.

This clonotype occurred a few times. The chain recombines TRBV29-1 with TRBJ2-6, with TRBD1 matching over 7 bases. This CDR3 contains 14 residues. V was pared by 6 bases and J by 0 bases, with 2 bases of the junction left unmatched. Germline V gene data show CDR1 as SQVTM and CDR2 as ANQGSEA. CDR3 amino acids: CSVGQNSGANVLTF. The DNA of the CDR3 is TGCAGCGTGGGACAGAACTCTGGGGCCAACGTCCTGACTTTC.

This clonotype was picked up a small number of times. The chain couples TRBV12-3 or TRBV12-4 to TRBJ1-1; TRBD1 aligns across 8 bases. Trimming took 0 bases from V and 7 from J; bases not matched to a gene: 7. CDR3 length equals 15 residues. The CDR3 reads CASSLALTGTGEAFF. The DNA for the CDR3 is TGTGCCAGCAGTTTAGCGCTAACCGGGACAGGTGAAGCTTTCTTT.

This chain connects TRBV4-3 to TRBJ2-1; no definite D call. This CDR3 spans 17 amino acids. CDR1 and CDR2 (germline): LGHNA, YSLEER. V shed 0 bases and J shed 0 bases, with 12 bases lying between them. The chain's CDR3 is CASSQERFLSSYNEQFF. The CDR3 DNA is TGCGCCAGCAGCCAAGAGAGGTTCCTTAGCTCCTACAATGAGCAGTTCTTC.

The rearrangement uses TRBV18 and TRBJ2-1; D gene ambiguous. Looked up from germline, CDR1 is KGHSH and CDR2 is LQKENI. V shed 3 bases and J shed 0 bases, with 9 bases lying between them. The CDR3 covers 15 residues. In nucleotides, the CDR3 is TGTGCCAGCTCACCGGTCCATAGCTCCTACAATGAGCAGTTCTTC. It encodes CASSPVHSSYNEQFF.

This clonotype turned up a few times. This rearrangement joins TRBV4-1 to TRBJ2-7; 8 nucleotides line up with TRBD1. The junction had 7 bases not matched to a gene; V was cut back by 0 bases and J by 0 bases. The germline CDR1 and CDR2 sequences are MGHRA and YSYEKL. This CDR3 spans 17 amino acids. The CDR3 DNA reads as TGCGCCAGCAGCCAAGACATGGGACAGGTGATCTCCTACGAGCAGTACTTC. It encodes CASSQDMGQVISYEQYF.

This clonotype has only a few counts. This chain links TRBV6-2 or TRBV6-3 with TRBJ2-5; 7 nucleotides agree with TRBD1. The length of the CDR3 is 16 residues. Trimming cost V 6 bases and J 2 bases; bases outside gene matches: 12. The germline V gene encodes CDR1 MNHEY and CDR2 SVGEGT. CDR3 sequence: CASSPPRQGSQETQYF. CDR3 bases: TGTGCCAGCAGCCCGCCGAGACAGGGTAGTCAAGAGACCCAGTACTTC.

The chain recombines TRBV6-2 or TRBV6-3 with TRBJ2-7; D is unresolved. CDR1 is MNHEY and CDR2 is SVGEGT in the germline V gene. The length of the CDR3 is 15 residues. The V end was cut by 6 bases, the J end by 1 base, with 16 bases between. The chain's CDR3 is CASSDGSVGSYEQYF. The CDR3 DNA is TGTGCCAGCAGCGACGGGTCCGTTGGGTCCTACGAGCAGTACTTC.

This clonotype has more than one count but fewer than ten. This rearrangement joins TRBV16 to TRBJ1-5; D call uncertain. Germline values: CDR1 KGHSY, CDR2 FQNENV. V was trimmed by 1 base and J by 5 bases, leaving 12 bases between them. This CDR3 comprises 15 residues. The CDR3 protein is CASSQFARWDQPQHF. As DNA, the CDR3 is TGTGCCAGCAGCCAATTCGCCCGGTGGGATCAGCCCCAGCATTTT.

Only a few counts were recorded for this clonotype. The chain joins TRBV6-1 to TRBJ1-2; no firm D call. CDR3 length equals 8 residues. Germline loops: CDR1 MNHNS, CDR2 SASEGT. The DNA for the CDR3 is TGTACCGGGGAAGGCTACACCTTC. It is translated as CTGEGYTF.

In this sample, this clonotype turned up a few times. The chain employs TRBV12-3 or TRBV12-4 and TRBJ2-3, with 10 bases aligning to TRBD2. The V and J ends lost 8 bases and 4 bases, in that order; junction bases with no gene match: 9. There are 15 residues in the CDR3. CDR3 in amino acids: CASFLAGEPADTQYF. CDR3 in DNA: TGTGCCAGCTTCCTAGCGGGGGAGCCGGCAGATACGCAGTATTTT.

The chain uses TRBV6-1 and TRBJ2-5, with 12 bases fitting TRBD2. This CDR3 has 16 amino acids. Germline values: CDR1 MNHNS, CDR2 SASEGT. V was pared by 6 bases and J by 3 bases, with 8 bases of the junction left unmatched. CDR3 amino acids: CASRATTSGGEETQYF. The CDR3 coding sequence is TGTGCCAGCAGGGCGACGACTAGCGGGGGAGAAGAGACCCAGTACTTC.

This sequence joins TRBV29-1 and TRBJ2-3; D is unclear. Germline CDR1 reads SQVTM; CDR2 reads ANQGSEA. The CDR3 sequence is 16 residues long. Deletions cut 0 bases from V and 4 bases from J, with 17 bases between. DNA for the CDR3: TGCAGCGTTGAAGATCTTCTCGAGGTTGGAGCAGATACGCAGTATTTT. It codes for CSVEDLLEVGADTQYF.

The chain joins TRBV6-1 to TRBJ1-5, with a weak D call TRBD1 (6 bases). CDR1 and CDR2 from the germline V gene are MNHNS and SASEGT. V lost 5 bases and J lost 6, with 14 bases in between. The CDR3 extends over 14 amino acids. The CDR3 nucleotides read TGTGCCAGCAGTCCTTGGGGGGGGGCTCAGCCCCAGCATTTT. This gives the protein CASSPWGGAQPQHF.

The chain joins TRBV20-1 to TRBJ2-5, with D perhaps TRBD2 (6 bases). The CDR3 length is 13 residues. The germline V gene encodes CDR1 DFQATT and CDR2 SNEGSKA (reference sequence). V lost 6 bases, J lost 9 bases, and 20 bases lay in between. CDR3 loop: CSAGTSALGAQYF. DNA of the CDR3: TGCAGTGCCGGGACTTCAGCCTTGGGGGCCCAGTACTTC.

The rearrangement joins TRBV27 to TRBJ1-2; D unclear. The CDR3 spans 12 residues. V was trimmed by 6 bases and J by 8 bases, leaving 13 bases between them. The germline gives CDR1 MNHEY, CDR2 SMNVEV (reference sequence). The CDR3 DNA follows: TGTGCCAGCAGCCACACGGAGGGAGGCTACACCTTC. Amino acids: CASSHTEGGYTF.

This clonotype was picked up a small number of times. The chain has TRBV29-1 and TRBJ2-1, with 7 bases aligning to TRBD2. The CDR3 has 16 amino acids. The germline V gene has CDR1 SQVTM and CDR2 ANQGSEA. The V and J ends lost 3 bases and 4 bases, in that order; junction bases with no gene match: 12. The CDR3 sequence is CSVDAGREYRYNEQFF. In DNA, the CDR3 is TGCAGCGTTGATGCGGGGCGGGAGTATAGGTACAATGAGCAGTTCTTC.

This clonotype occurred a few times. The chain combines TRBV5-1 with TRBJ1-1; 11 bases agree with TRBD1. In germline, CDR1 is SGHRS, CDR2 YFSETQ. The V gene end was trimmed by 2 bases and the J gene end by 7 bases; junction bases not matched to a gene: 10. The CDR3 has 16 amino acids. This CDR3 reads CASSLGTGGGFLEAFF. The CDR3 DNA reads TGCGCCAGCAGCTTAGGGACAGGGGGAGGTTTTCTTGAAGCTTTCTTT.

V usage is TRBV5-1 and J usage is TRBJ1-2; tentatively, D is TRBD1 (6 bases). Trimming took 0 bases from V and 5 from J, leaving 14 bases between them. Germline V gives CDR1 SGHRS, CDR2 YFSETQ. The CDR3 has 15 amino acids. In nucleotides, the CDR3 is TGCGCCAGCAGCTTGGCCCCGGACAGTACTTATGGCTACACCTTC. Translating it yields CASSLAPDSTYGYTF.

This clonotype was detected many times. The genes are TRBV5-1 and TRBJ1-1, with no clear D. CDR3 size: 14 residues. Germline assignment: CDR1 SGHRS and CDR2 YFSETQ. Trimming pared 0 bases from V and 0 bases from J, leaving 6 bases between. Written as DNA, the CDR3 is TGCGCCAGCAGCTTGGTTAGGTTGAACACTGAAGCTTTCTTT. Its translation is CASSLVRLNTEAFF.

This clonotype was counted a few times. The J gene is TRBJ1-3, the V gene TRBV10-3; D possibly corresponds to TRBD1 (5 bases). The CDR3 consists of 17 residues. V was clipped by 4 bases and J by 0 bases, with 16 bases between them. CDR1 is ENHRY, CDR2 SYGVKD, per germline. The DNA of the CDR3 is TGTGCCATCAGTGGAGTACCCCCAGGGATCTCTGGAAACACCATATATTTT. Its translation: CAISGVPPGISGNTIYF.

This clonotype was detected only a few times. The chain couples TRBV4-3 to TRBJ2-7; D is perhaps TRBD1 (6 bases). Trimming removed 0 bases from V and 3 bases from J, with 21 bases in between. Per germline, CDR1 LGHNA and CDR2 YSLEER. The CDR3 is 18 residues long. CDR3 DNA: TGCGCCAGCAGCCAAGATCTTTATGGGGGCCCCATGGGCTACGAGCAGTACTTC. Protein sequence: CASSQDLYGGPMGYEQYF.

The V gene is TRBV7-8, the J gene TRBJ2-7, with D unclear. Germline V gene data show CDR1 as SGHVS and CDR2 as FQNEAQ. V lost 1 base to trimming and J lost 7 bases, with 11 bases between them. CDR3 length: 13 residues. The CDR3: CASSLVKGWEQYF. The CDR3 nucleotides read TGTGCCAGCAGCTTAGTTAAGGGTTGGGAGCAGTACTTC.